This note documents a single T cell receptor (beta chain) sequence. Its cognate antigen is unknown. The sample comes from a study of beta chain features in type 1 diabetes. Overall study results and limits: Shortening of TCRB CDR3s, moderate but significant, appeared in all four CD4+ subsets of Type 1 diabetes patients. At VDJ recombination sites, type 1 diabetes patients had fewer insertions and more deleted nucleotides. The naive, central memory and Treg TCRB repertoires looked more alike in patients than they did in healthy donors. PCR might preferentially amplify shorter templates, equally in patients and controls.

Of the isolated RNA, all was reverse transcribed, and so the sequenced material was expressed TCRB transcripts. Repertoires were generated with immunoSEQ multiplex PCR, while TCRdb's copy carries only in-frame clones and drops some. This table has 250,000 to 300,000 clones, roughly 25% appearing once. CDR3 size: 15 residues. The germline CDR1 and CDR2 sequences are SEHNR and FQNEAQ (reference sequence). Trimming pared 2 bases from V and 0 bases from J, leaving 8 bases between. The chain is built from TRBV7-9 and TRBJ2-1, with D perhaps matching TRBD1 (6 bases). The receptor was derived from a young woman with type 1 diabetes. Sequenced input: naive CD4+ T cells from blood. In nucleotides, the CDR3 is TGTGCCAGCAGCTTAACAGGGAGCTCCTACAATGAGCAGTTCTTC. Its translation is CASSLTGSSYNEQFF.